This TCR beta chain originates from a study of PD-1 blockade in classical Hodgkin lymphoma. Findings of the study overall: The baseline diversity of complete responders showed similarity to that of newly diagnosed patients.

On this clone itself: Its specificity is not known.

Some clones are missing from TCRdb's copy, which holds only in-frame ones; the method was immunoSEQ multiplex PCR. This table holds 40,000 or so clones, 76% found once. All patients relapsed after autologous stem cell transplantation, and brentuximab vedotin exposure varied. The CDR3 loop spans 13 amino acids. Trimming took 2 bases from V and 1 from J, leaving 5 bases between them. Germline CDR1 and CDR2: WNHNN and SYGVQD (reference sequence). This chain uses TRBV10-1 with TRBJ1-1; no clear D. The receptor was isolated from a human donor with classical Hodgkin lymphoma. The sequences come from peripheral blood mononuclear cells (PBMCs), collected at baseline. DNA of the CDR3: TGCGCCAGCAGTGAGGCCCAGAACACTGAAGCTTTCTTT. Translating gives CASSEAQNTEAFF.